This T cell receptor beta chain was found in a study of blood T cell repertoires in COVID-19. In its sample, this clone was seen once. Those who participated ranged in age from about 18 to 95 years and resided in about two dozen US areas. Grouping used clinical history reported by participants in a survey and questionnaire. In the original analysis: The authors estimated nucleated cell counts from reference gene primer amplification. Using immunoSEQ multiplex PCR, the repertoire was profiled, and TCRdb retains in-frame clones only, with some absent. D and trimming were read from the DNA, whereas the V and J calls and clone size are those reported in that table. The profile shows about 260,000 clones, about nine tenths of them singletons. The source of this sequence is a woman aged 25 to 39 with acute COVID-19. The material sequenced was PBMCs or T cells enriched from blood (not recorded which).

The CDR3 bases are TGTGCCAGTAGTACCACAGGGGGCAATACTGAAGCTTTCTTT. As protein: CASSTTGGNTEAFF. The chain joins TRBV19 to TRBJ1-1, with TRBD1 matching 9 bases. V lost 4 bases to trimming and J lost 5 bases; unmatched junction nucleotides: 5. From germline, CDR1 is LNHDA and CDR2 SQIVND (reference sequence). The CDR3 spans 14 residues.